This TCR beta chain was identified in a study of preoperative IRX-2 immunotherapy in early breast cancer. The CDR3 has 14 amino acids. The germline V gene has CDR1 MNHEY and CDR2 SMNVEV (reference sequence). V shed 7 bases and J shed 0 bases, with 12 bases lying between them. Treatment meaning: preoperative locoregional IRX-2 cytokine immunotherapy. Preoperative locoregional IRX-2 cytokine immunotherapy was tested in the phase Ib source study. Sequenced by immunoSEQ multiplex PCR; TCRdb stores in-frame clones only, minus some. The table has tens of thousands of clones, roughly 95% seen once; the top ten hold 15% to 20%.

The rearrangement uses TRBV27 and TRBJ1-2; D remains ambiguous. The clonotype comes from a human donor with breast cancer. The sequences come from tumor tissue, collected after IRX-2 immunotherapy. DNA of the CDR3: TGTGCCAGCATGGGGAAGCCTTCTAACTATGGCTACACCTTC. Protein product: CASMGKPSNYGYTF.